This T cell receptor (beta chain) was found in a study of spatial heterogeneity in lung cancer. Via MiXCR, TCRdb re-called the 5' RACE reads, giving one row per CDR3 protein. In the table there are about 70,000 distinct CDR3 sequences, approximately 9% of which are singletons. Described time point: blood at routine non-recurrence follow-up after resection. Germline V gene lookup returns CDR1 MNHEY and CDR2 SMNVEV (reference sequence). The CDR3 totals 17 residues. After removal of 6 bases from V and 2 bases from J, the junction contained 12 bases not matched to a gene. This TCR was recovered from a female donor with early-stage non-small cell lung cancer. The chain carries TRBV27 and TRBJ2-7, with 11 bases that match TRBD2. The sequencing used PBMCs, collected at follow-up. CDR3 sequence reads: CASSLGHFSGRAYEQYF. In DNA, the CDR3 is TGTGCCAGCAGCCTCGGACACTTTAGCGGGAGGGCCTACGAGCAGTACTTC.